A selection of T cell receptor beta chains follows, all from one sample in a study of quantifying T cell responses using KT2 cells. TCRdb called the UMI-ligation and nested PCR reads again in MiXCR, with one record for every CDR3 protein. The sample holds about 53,000 distinct CDR3 sequences, around an eighth seen once. The specimen sequenced was PBMCs spiked with cells of the T cell clone KT2. These receptors were taken from a human donor. The CDR3 runs from the conserved cysteine through the conserved F or W. The order of the fields is clone size, J gene, D gene, V gene, CDR3 protein, CDR3 DNA. The D gene is left open where the match is weak. Clone size is stated in some rows and not others, as once, few, many or a class when expanded.

abundance: NA
j_gene: TRBJ2-1
d_gene: NA
v_gene: TRBV29-1
CDR3aa: CSDRAGGRYNEQFF
CDR3nt: TGCAGCGACAGGGCCGGGGGTCGGTACAATGAGCAGTTCTTC

abundance: few
j_gene: TRBJ2-3
d_gene: TRBD2
v_gene: TRBV24-1
CDR3aa: CATSGSLGGLAGAGTDTQYF
CDR3nt: TGTGCCACCAGTGGATCACTTGGGGGACTAGCGGGAGCCGGCACAGATACGCAGTATTTT

abundance: few
j_gene: TRBJ1-1
d_gene: NA
v_gene: TRBV2
CDR3aa: CASRGPSAFF
CDR3nt: TGTGCCAGCAGGGGACCGTCGGCTTTCTTT

abundance: few
j_gene: TRBJ1-6
d_gene: NA
v_gene: TRBV11-2
CDR3aa: CASSLVNSPLHF
CDR3nt: TGTGCCAGCAGCTTAGTTAATTCACCCCTCCACTTT

abundance: once
j_gene: TRBJ1-1
d_gene: NA
v_gene: TRBV3-1
CDR3aa: CASSQGVLGMNTEAFF
CDR3nt: TGTGCCAGCAGCCAAGGGGTTTTGGGGATGAACACTGAAGCTTTCTTT

abundance: few
j_gene: TRBJ2-7
d_gene: NA
v_gene: TRBV27
CDR3aa: CASSATSRGEQYF
CDR3nt: TGTGCCAGCAGTGCAACTAGTCGGGGCGAGCAGTACTTC

abundance: few
j_gene: TRBJ1-5
d_gene: TRBD1
v_gene: TRBV6-5
CDR3aa: CASSYDSTGRSQPQHF
CDR3nt: TGTGCCAGCAGTTACGATTCGACAGGGAGAAGTCAGCCCCAGCATTTT

abundance: many
j_gene: TRBJ1-1
d_gene: NA
v_gene: TRBV10-2
CDR3aa: CASSESSDTEAFF
CDR3nt: TGCGCCAGCAGTGAGTCGAGCGACACTGAAGCTTTCTTT

abundance: NA
j_gene: TRBJ2-3
d_gene: TRBD2
v_gene: TRBV20-1
CDR3aa: CSAGGTSGRMDTQYF
CDR3nt: TGCAGTGCTGGAGGGACTAGCGGGAGGATGGATACGCAGTATTTT

abundance: NA
j_gene: TRBJ2-3
d_gene: TRBD1
v_gene: TRBV20-1
CDR3aa: CSARAWTGGPDTQYF
CDR3nt: TGCAGTGCTAGAGCCTGGACAGGGGGCCCAGATACGCAGTATTTT

abundance: NA
j_gene: TRBJ1-1
d_gene: NA
v_gene: TRBV28
CDR3aa: CASRTLLNTEAFF
CDR3nt: TGTGCCAGCAGGACCCTTTTGAACACTGAAGCTTTCTTT

abundance: NA
j_gene: TRBJ2-6
d_gene: NA
v_gene: TRBV7-9
CDR3aa: CASSLVGPRRANVLTF
CDR3nt: TGTGCCAGCAGCTTAGTGGGCCCGCGAAGGGCCAACGTCCTGACTTTC

abundance: NA
j_gene: TRBJ2-7
d_gene: TRBD2
v_gene: TRBV20-1
CDR3aa: CSASGGLAGHISYEQYF
CDR3nt: TGCAGTGCTAGTGGCGGACTAGCGGGTCACATCTCCTACGAGCAGTACTTC

abundance: few
j_gene: TRBJ2-7
d_gene: TRBD2
v_gene: TRBV6-1
CDR3aa: CASATSGSFNIYEQYF
CDR3nt: TGTGCCAGTGCGACTAGCGGGAGTTTCAACATCTACGAGCAGTACTTC

abundance: NA
j_gene: TRBJ2-7
d_gene: TRBD1
v_gene: TRBV20-1
CDR3aa: CSAVRDRRLEQYF
CDR3nt: TGCAGTGCCGTCCGGGACAGGCGTCTCGAGCAGTACTTC

abundance: NA
j_gene: TRBJ1-3
d_gene: NA
v_gene: TRBV30
CDR3aa: CAWSVENTIYF
CDR3nt: TGTGCCTGGAGTGTTGAGAACACCATATATTTT

abundance: NA
j_gene: TRBJ2-3
d_gene: TRBD2
v_gene: TRBV5-1
CDR3aa: CASSLGGLAGAGTDTQYF
CDR3nt: TGCGCCAGCAGCTTGGGGGGACTAGCGGGAGCCGGCACAGATACGCAGTATTTT

abundance: NA
j_gene: TRBJ1-1
d_gene: NA
v_gene: TRBV7-9
CDR3aa: CASSFAGAWGEAFF
CDR3nt: TGTGCCAGCAGCTTTGCAGGGGCTTGGGGTGAAGCTTTCTTT

abundance: NA
j_gene: TRBJ1-2
d_gene: NA
v_gene: TRBV10-2
CDR3aa: CASSESKGLGGYTF
CDR3nt: TGCGCCAGCAGTGAGTCAAAGGGTCTAGGTGGCTACACCTTC

abundance: many
j_gene: TRBJ2-7
d_gene: NA
v_gene: TRBV5-1
CDR3aa: CASSLVDRAYEQYF
CDR3nt: TGCGCCAGCAGCTTGGTAGACCGAGCTTACGAGCAGTACTTC

abundance: few
j_gene: TRBJ1-4
d_gene: NA
v_gene: TRBV20-1
CDR3aa: CSARMQGSNEKLFF
CDR3nt: TGCAGTGCTAGGATGCAGGGGTCGAATGAAAAACTGTTTTTT